The clone carrying this T cell receptor beta chain was seen ten or more times. Trimming removed 6 bases from V and 2 bases from J, with 10 bases in between. The length of the CDR3 is 14 residues. The V gene's germline CDR1 is ENHRY and CDR2 SYGVKD. The entry originates in a study of T-cell reconstitution after alpha-beta-depleted transplantation in children. Unique molecular identifiers were used to barcode this TCRbeta library. A single record per CDR3 protein comes from TCRdb applying MiXCR to the PCR reads. The sample consists of around 270,000 distinct CDR3 sequences, about 9.5% of them appearing once.

Sequencing used PBMCs, obtained before TCRalphabeta/CD19-depleted stem cell transplant. The chain combines TRBV10-3 with TRBJ2-2; D uncertain. This TCR derives from a boy in the first two years of life with acute myeloid leukemia, due to receive a stem cell transplant. The CDR3 spells CAIRSKPNTGELFF. The DNA of the CDR3 is TGTGCCATCAGATCAAAACCCAACACCGGGGAGCTGTTTTTT.